The entry that follows covers one T cell receptor beta chain sequence. The target antigen is unknown. The data belong to a study of OX40 agonist ivuxolimab in advanced cancers. The study, taken as a whole, reports: The study found that CD8+ T cells averaged more expanded clones than CD4+. Antigen targets of the expanded peripheral T cells went undetermined.

The CDR3 is 14 amino acids. The V and J ends lost 6 bases and 6 bases respectively, with 18 bases between them. CDR1 and CDR2 (germline): MNHEY, SMNVEV (reference sequence). Profiled with immunoSEQ multiplex PCR; TCRdb holds only in-frame clones, not every one. The top ten clones hold 0.15% to 0.2% of a sample with about 84,000 clones, roughly nine tenths of them seen once. The sequence was obtained from an adult with an advanced solid tumor such as melanoma, head and neck, liver or kidney cancer. The chain employs TRBV27 and TRBJ2-7; weak D call: TRBD1 (6 bases). This sample comprised CD4+ or CD8+ T cells sorted from blood, obtained in a trial of the OX40 agonist ivuxolimab. The DNA for the CDR3 is TGTGCCAGCAGACAAACAGGGTCTTGGGGCGAGCAGTACTTC. Its protein product is CASRQTGSWGEQYF.